The 10 T cell receptor beta chains presented below share a single source sample, sequenced in a study of graft-versus-host responses after intestinal transplantation. No antigens are known for them. The assay was immunoSEQ multiplex PCR, and TCRdb's table has in-frame clones only and misses some. The sample comprises 75,000 to 95,000 clones, 75% to 95% of which are singletons, and approximately 0.33% rests with the top ten. Sample: unstimulated CD4+ T cells sorted from spleen or lymph node cells, taken before transplant. Source of these receptors: a human donor who was the organ donor for an intestinal transplant.

The V and J genes are TRBV6-1 and TRBJ2-2; D gene ambiguous. Trimming pared 6 bases from V and 6 bases from J, leaving 11 bases between. CDR3 length equals 13 residues. CDR1 is MNHNS, CDR2 SASEGT, per germline. The CDR3 nucleotides are TGTGCCAGCAGCTCCTTGTTCCCCGGGGAGCTGTTTTTT. Protein sequence: CASSSLFPGELFF.

This clone has a single count. The J gene is TRBJ1-1, the V gene TRBV6-5; 7 nucleotides match TRBD1. J was trimmed by 2 bases and V by 6 bases; bases with no gene match: 9. The CDR3 sequence is 15 residues long. Germline V gene lookup returns CDR1 MNHEY and CDR2 SVGAGI. CDR3 region: CASSLTGTANTEAFF. The CDR3 DNA is TGTGCCAGCAGCTTAACCGGGACAGCCAACACTGAAGCTTTCTTT.

This chain joins TRBV11-1 and TRBJ2-1; the match to TRBD2 covers 11 bases. CDR1 SGHAT and CDR2 FQDESV come from the germline V gene (reference sequence). This CDR3 is 14 amino acids long. J lost 4 bases, V lost 5 bases, and 1 base had no gene match. Here the CDR3 DNA reads TGTGCCAGCAGCCGACTAGCGGGATACAATGAGCAGTTCTTC. It is translated as CASSRLAGYNEQFF.

V and J are TRBV9 and TRBJ1-4; no clear D gene. Germline loops: CDR1 SGDLS, CDR2 YYNGEE. The CDR3 totals 15 residues. V lost 0 bases and J 4 bases, leaving 10 bases between the germline ends. The CDR3 nucleotides are TGTGCCAGCAGCGTAGGGTGGTCGGGTAATGAAAAACTGTTTTTT. It yields the protein CASSVGWSGNEKLFF.

The V and J genes are TRBV7-8 and TRBJ1-5, with D unresolved. The CDR3 length is 14 residues. Germline CDR1 and CDR2: SGHVS and FQNEAQ. Trimming stripped 5 bases from V and 2 bases from J, with 10 bases between. CDR3 bases: TGTGCCAGCAGCGAGTGGGAGGGCAATCAGCCCCAGCATTTT. Encoded protein: CASSEWEGNQPQHF.

The chain uses TRBV25-1 and TRBJ2-3, with 9 positions matching TRBD2. CDR3 length: 17 residues. Unmatched junction bases numbered 7, after V lost 1 base and J lost 2 bases. Germline values: CDR1 MGHDK, CDR2 SYGVNS. CDR3 bases: TGTGCCAGCAGTGAATCAAGGCTAGCGGGAAACACAGATACGCAGTATTTT. This gives the protein CASSESRLAGNTDTQYF.

The rearrangement links TRBV25-1 to TRBJ2-5, with D possibly TRBD2 on 5 matching bases. CDR3 length: 13 amino acids. Germline lookup yields CDR1 MGHDK and CDR2 SYGVNS. Trimming left V 3 bases short and J 4 bases short, with 9 bases between. The CDR3 DNA is TGTGCCAGCAGTGATAGGGCGGGAGAGACCCAGTACTTC. This codes for CASSDRAGETQYF. Full variable domain (missing parts from reference TRBV25-1 and TRBJ2-5): EADIYQTPRYLVIGTGKKITLECSQTMGHDKMYWYQQDPGMELHLIHYSYGVNSTEKGDLSSESTVSRIRTEHFPLTLESARPSHTSQYLCASSDRAGETQYFGPGTRLLVL.

The CDR3: CAWSGVAGVRETQYF. The DNA for the CDR3 is TGTGCCTGGAGTGGGGTAGCGGGAGTACGAGAGACCCAGTACTTC. The chain couples TRBV30 to TRBJ2-5; TRBD2 matches at 9 bases. V lost 1 base, J lost 4 bases, and 7 bases stayed unmatched. Germline-derived CDR1 and CDR2 are GTSNPN and SVGIG (reference sequence). The CDR3 covers 15 residues.

The rearrangement joins TRBV21-1 to TRBJ1-1; the DNA was not used to check the table's D call, TRBD1. TRBV21-1 is marked as a pseudogene. This CDR3 region has 15 residues. The CDR3 reads CASSKAGALNTEAFF. The CDR3 nucleotides read TGTGCCAGCAGCAAAGCGGGGGCGTTGAACACTGAAGCTTTCTTT.

The chain joins TRBV10-3 to TRBJ1-1; tentative D call: TRBD1 (5 bases). Germline lookup yields CDR1 ENHRY and CDR2 SYGVKD. Trimming took 1 base from V and 0 from J, leaving 9 bases between them. This CDR3 comprises 15 residues. CDR3: CAISEYTGLNTEAFF. As DNA, the CDR3 is TGTGCCATCAGTGAGTATACAGGATTGAACACTGAAGCTTTCTTT.